These T cell receptor beta chains were read from a single sample in a study of T cell changes during pregnancy in multiple sclerosis. TCRdb's copy holds only in-frame clones and misses some; the assay was immunoSEQ multiplex PCR. The sample lists tens of thousands of clones; roughly 92% were seen once. The source was peripheral blood, collected in the third trimester of pregnancy. The receptors stem from a female donor in good health, enrolled as a control in a pregnancy study. Both conserved end residues are part of each CDR3. A D gene is named only where the DNA matches it firmly. Clone sizes are given selectively: once, few, many, or a class where the clone is expanded.

TRBV9,.,TRBJ2-3,14,.,TGTGCCAGCAGCGTAGCGCAGGGCGCAGATACGCAGTATTTT,CASSVAQGADTQYF
TRBV15,TRBD2,TRBJ2-3,17,.,TGTGCCACCAGCGCACCCCCGGGACTAGCGGAAACAGATACGCAGTATTTT,CATSAPPGLAETDTQYF
TRBV27,.,TRBJ2-7,14,once,TGTGCCAGCAGCTTAAGAGCAGGGGTCCACGAGCAGTACTTC,CASSLRAGVHEQYF
TRBV28,TRBD2,TRBJ2-1,18,once,TGTGCCAGCAGTGCCCCAACCCCGATAGCGGGAGCTTTAAATGAGCAGTTCTTC,CASSAPTPIAGALNEQFF
TRBV19,.,TRBJ1-5,15,.,TGTGCCAGTAGTATTATCGGGGGAAGGGGCCAGCCCCAGCATTTT,CASSIIGGRGQPQHF
TRBV5-5,.,TRBJ1-5,14,.,TGTGCCAGCAGCCTGACAGCCGGGAATCAGCCCCAGCATTTT,CASSLTAGNQPQHF
TRBV11-2,.,TRBJ2-1,17,.,TGTGCCAGCAGCTTAGAGTGGCCGGCCGGGGCCTACAATGAGCAGTTCTTC,CASSLEWPAGAYNEQFF
TRBV7-8,.,TRBJ2-1,15,.,TGTGCCAGCAGCTTAAGGGCGGGGCCGTACAATGAGCAGTTCTTC,CASSLRAGPYNEQFF
TRBV7-6,.,TRBJ1-1,13,.,TGTGCCAGCAGTTTAGACAGACGCACTGAAGCTTTCTTT,CASSLDRRTEAFF
TRBV14,.,TRBJ2-1,15,.,TGTGCCAGCAGCCACGGATCGACAGGTCACAATGAGCAGTTCTTC,CASSHGSTGHNEQFF
TRBV7-8,TRBD2,TRBJ2-3,14,.,TGTGCCAGCAGCCCAGTTATAGCGGGGGACCGAGGGTATTTT,CASSPVIAGDRGYF
TRBV2,TRBD1,TRBJ1-6,15,.,TGTGCCAGCAGTGAAGTGGGGACAGTGAATTCACCCCTCCACTTT,CASSEVGTVNSPLHF
TRBV27,.,TRBJ2-1,13,.,TGTGCCAGCAGTTCGCTAGCGTACAATGAGCAGTTCTTC,CASSSLAYNEQFF
TRBV4-1,.,TRBJ2-1,14,.,TGCGCCAGCAGCCAACCCCTCGAGGGAAATGAGCAGTTCTTC,CASSQPLEGNEQFF
TRBV6-4,TRBD1,TRBJ1-2,15,.,TGTGCCAGCAGTGACTTGGGACAGGGAATGGGGGGCTACACCTTC,CASSDLGQGMGGYTF